The 28 T cell receptor beta chains below come from one sample, sequenced in a study of T cells in Graves' hyperthyroidism and ophthalmopathy. The CDR3 regions of TCR beta were amplified from RNA transcripts. HTBI primers drove first-round RT-PCR of the TCR CDR3. One entry per CDR3 protein results from TCRdb running MiXCR on the multiplex PCR reads. Here the sample spans about 360,000 distinct CDR3 sequences, less than 15% being singletons. The sequencing sample was made of blood. The origin of the receptors is a woman aged 18 to 35 with Graves' hyperthyroidism.

The table lists this clonotype with many counts. The rearrangement links TRBV11-2 to TRBJ2-5; 7 bases align to TRBD1. With 6 bases clipped from V and 5 bases from J, the junction kept 6 bases outside the gene matches. The CDR3 is made up of 13 amino acids. Germline CDR1 is SGHAT and CDR2 is FQNNGV. The CDR3 reads CASSYDRDETQYF. The CDR3 DNA follows: TGTGCCAGCAGTTACGACAGGGACGAGACCCAGTACTTC.

On this clonotype: The CDR3 ends on some other residue instead of the conserved phenylalanine or tryptophan, so this is likely a read error. V and J are TRBV9 and TRBJ2-7, with D possibly matching TRBD1 (5 bases). The V end was cut by 1 base, the J end by 0 bases, with 5 bases between. The germline V gene has CDR1 SGDLS and CDR2 YYNGEE. The CDR3 loop spans 13 amino acids. CDR3 protein: CASSVQGSYEQYL. The CDR3 DNA reads TGTGCCAGCAGCGTACAGGGCTCCTACGAGCAGTACCTC.

There are many counts of this clonotype. The rearrangement uses TRBV30 and TRBJ1-5; D is possibly TRBD1 (5 bases). CDR1 and CDR2 (germline): GTSNPN, SVGIG (reference sequence). V lost 2 bases and J lost 8, with 19 bases in between. The CDR3 runs 15 residues. The DNA for the CDR3 is TGTGCCTGGAGTAACACCCGGGACGGAATCAAGCCCCAGCATTTT. The encoded protein is CAWSNTRDGIKPQHF.

In its sample, this clonotype was seen a few times. The V call is TRBV28, the J call TRBJ1-4; 7 nucleotides match TRBD1. The CDR3 has 15 residues. J lost 8 bases, V lost 6 bases, and 12 bases had no gene match. Per the germline V gene, CDR1 is MDHEN and CDR2 is SYDVKM. In nucleotides, the CDR3 is TGTGCCAGCAGCCCTCATGAGACAGGGTGGGAAAAACTGTTTTTT. Amino acid sequence: CASSPHETGWEKLFF.

This clonotype occurred a few times. The chain links TRBV6-1 to TRBJ2-2; TRBD2 matches at 15 bases. Unmatched junction bases numbered 8, after V lost 5 bases and J lost 4 bases. Germline V lookup: CDR1 MNHNS, CDR2 SASEGT. This CDR3 has 18 amino acids. This chain's CDR3 is CASSYGLAGGRGTGELFF. The CDR3 DNA reads as TGTGCCAGCAGTTACGGACTAGCGGGAGGGCGGGGCACCGGGGAGCTGTTTTTT.

This chain joins TRBV4-2 and TRBJ1-5; D is unclear. Germline CDR1 is LGHNA and CDR2 is YNFKEQ. Deletions cut 1 base from V and 6 bases from J, with 7 bases between. The CDR3 has 13 residues. CDR3 region: CASSQGGLQPQHF. For the CDR3, the DNA is TGTGCCAGCAGCCAAGGAGGTCTTCAGCCCCAGCATTTT.

This clonotype came up many times. V gene TRBV27 combines with J gene TRBJ1-2; TRBD1 might be the D (5 bases). The germline V and J ends were trimmed by 2 bases and 8 bases, with 15 bases remaining between them. This CDR3 region has 14 residues. CDR1 MNHEY and CDR2 SMNVEV come from the germline V gene (reference sequence). The CDR3 spells CASSLRGTTEGYTF. The CDR3 coding sequence is TGTGCCAGCAGTTTACGGGGCACAACCGAGGGCTACACCTTC.

This clonotype was recorded many times. The CDR3, as DNA: TGTGCCAGCAGTTTAAGGGACTCCACCTACGAGCAGTACTTC. It yields the protein CASSLRDSTYEQYF. The genes are TRBV6-2 or TRBV6-3 and TRBJ2-7; weak D call: TRBD2 (6 bases). The CDR3 totals 14 residues. V lost 4 bases and J lost 2, with 12 bases in between. Germline V gives CDR1 MNHEY, CDR2 SVGEGT.

This clonotype was observed at least ten times. This sequence joins TRBV5-1 and TRBJ1-1; D may be TRBD1 (5 bases). This CDR3 is 13 amino acids long. V lost 4 bases and J 8 bases, leaving 15 bases between the germline ends. Germline assignment: CDR1 SGHRS and CDR2 YFSETQ. CDR3 sequence: CASSRADIPEAFF. The CDR3 bases are TGCGCCAGCAGCCGCGCGGACATCCCAGAAGCTTTCTTT.

This clonotype showed up many times. The rearrangement links TRBV29-1 to TRBJ1-2, with D possibly matching TRBD1 (6 bases). The length of the CDR3 is 12 residues. Germline loops: CDR1 SQVTM, CDR2 ANQGSEA. This CDR3 reads CITRGDNGGYTF. In nucleotides, the CDR3 is TGCATCACCAGAGGGGACAATGGTGGCTACACCTTC.

A word on this clonotype: A junction end diverges from the germline sequence, so it may reflect a read error. The DNA of the CDR3 is TGTGCCAGCAGCTTAGAGACCCCTCTAGCGGGGATCACAGATACGCAGTGTTTT. Its protein product is CASSLETPLAGITDTQCF. The rearrangement uses TRBV13 and TRBJ2-3, with 9 bases lining up with TRBD2. The germline V gene has CDR1 PRHDT and CDR2 FYEKMQ (reference sequence). The CDR3 consists of 18 residues.

This clonotype was seen many times. The chain is built from TRBV4-1 and TRBJ2-5; 7 bases are a match to TRBD2. The V gene's germline CDR1 is MGHRA and CDR2 YSYEKL. Trimming removed 1 base from V and 5 bases from J; junction bases left unmatched: 7. There are 15 residues in the CDR3. The CDR3 is CASSQVGGGKETQYF. CDR3 in DNA: TGCGCCAGCAGCCAAGTGGGCGGGGGAAAGGAGACCCAGTACTTC.

Turning to this clonotype: A much larger clone is a single base away; this may be a read error. The genes are TRBV3-1 and TRBJ2-7; 7 bases fit TRBD2. This CDR3 is 14 amino acids long. Germline CDR1 reads LGHDT; CDR2 reads YNNKEL (reference sequence). V trimming: 1 base; J trimming: 6 bases; junction bases outside the gene matches: 6. The CDR3 DNA is TGTGCCAGCAGCCAAGTTGCGGGAGCCTGCGAGCAGTACTTC. Protein: CASSQVAGACEQYF.

This clonotype was counted between two and nine times. This sequence joins TRBV12-3 or TRBV12-4 and TRBJ1-5; TRBD1 aligns across 7 bases. The CDR3 is 14 amino acids. V was pared by 6 bases and J by 6 bases, with 8 bases of the junction left unmatched. The CDR3 DNA follows: TGTGCCAGCAGAGAAGGGGGCGCGGGTCAGCCCCAGCATTTT. Protein sequence: CASREGGAGQPQHF.

Written as DNA, the CDR3 is TGTGCCAGCAACTCCCCCAATCTCGACCCCGACCCTCGGGGTTCGGGTGGCTACACCTTC. It is translated as CASNSPNLDPDPRGSGGYTF. The chain combines TRBV28 with TRBJ1-2; no clear D. Germline assignment: CDR1 MDHEN and CDR2 SYDVKM. CDR3 length equals 20 residues. V was clipped by 7 bases and J by 7 bases, with 37 bases between them.

The CDR3 sequence is CAWSVGGGATQPQHF. CDR3 bases: TGTGCCTGGAGTGTTGGAGGGGGAGCGACTCAGCCCCAGCATTTT. The chain joins TRBV30 to TRBJ1-5, with a weak D call TRBD1 (6 bases). Germline V gives CDR1 GTSNPN, CDR2 SVGIG (reference sequence). The CDR3 has 15 amino acids. With 0 bases removed from V and 6 bases from J, the gap between germline ends came to 15 bases.

This clonotype appeared many times. The chain combines TRBV10-3 with TRBJ2-5, with D hard to call. Germline values: CDR1 ENHRY, CDR2 SYGVKD. The ends were cut back, 2 bases at V and 4 bases at J, with 8 bases in the middle. The CDR3 consists of 13 residues. The CDR3, as DNA: TGTGCCATCAGTGAGGGGTGGGGAGAGACCCAGTACTTC. Residues: CAISEGWGETQYF.

This clonotype was seen only a few times. One junction end does not reproduce the germline sequence, and a read error may be involved. The chain carries TRBV19 and TRBJ1-4; D is unresolved. This CDR3 spans 14 amino acids. Germline V gene data show CDR1 as LNHDA and CDR2 as SQIVND (reference sequence). The CDR3: CASRPVSFNEKLFF. In nucleotides, the CDR3 is TGTGCGAGTAGGCCAGTGTCCTTTAATGAAAAACTGTTTTTT.

This clonotype showed up many times. V is TRBV6-1 and J is TRBJ1-1; TRBD1 agrees at 7 bases. Germline CDR1 MNHNS, CDR2 SASEGT. The trim removed 5 bases at V and 3 bases at J, leaving 9 bases unmatched. The CDR3 covers 15 residues. CDR3 in DNA: TGTGCCAGCAGTTACGCTTGGGACAGCTACACTGAAGCTTTCTTT. Translated: CASSYAWDSYTEAFF.

This sequence joins TRBV7-9 and TRBJ1-5; TRBD1 is a possible D gene (5 bases). Germline CDR1 reads SEHNR; CDR2 reads FQNEAQ (reference sequence). Deletions cut 3 bases from V and 1 base from J, with 13 bases between. The CDR3 consists of 16 residues. The CDR3 loop is CASSLGDWESNQPQHF. As DNA, the CDR3 is TGTGCCAGCAGCTTGGGGGACTGGGAGAGCAATCAGCCCCAGCATTTT.

This clonotype has ten or more counts. This chain uses TRBV27 with TRBJ2-7, with 7 bases aligning to TRBD1. V was pared by 5 bases and J by 5 bases, with 12 bases of the junction left unmatched. Germline loops: CDR1 MNHEY, CDR2 SMNVEV (reference sequence). This CDR3 contains 15 residues. The chain's CDR3 is CASSPNRGALHEQYF. Here the CDR3 DNA reads TGTGCCAGCAGTCCCAACAGGGGTGCTCTCCACGAGCAGTACTTC.

This clonotype has a count of ten or more. This sequence joins TRBV2 and TRBJ2-2; tentatively, D is TRBD2 (5 bases). Germline-derived CDR1 and CDR2 are SNHLY and FYNNEI. CDR3 length equals 16 residues. Trimming shortened V by 3 bases and J by 3 bases, and 14 bases separated the two germline ends. CDR3 DNA sequence: TGTGCCAGCAGTGATTTGTTAGGGAGTTACACCGGGGAGCTGTTTTTT. Translating it yields CASSDLLGSYTGELFF.

This rearrangement joins TRBV19 to TRBJ1-6, with TRBD1 identical over 9 bases. Germline CDR1 is LNHDA and CDR2 is SQIVND (reference sequence). The CDR3 totals 14 residues. V lost 7 bases to trimming and J lost 7 bases; unmatched junction nucleotides: 5. The CDR3 nucleotides read TGTGCCAGTACCGTAGACAGGGGGAATTCACCCCTCCACTTT. This codes for CASTVDRGNSPLHF. Together with reference TRBV19 and TRBJ1-6, the CDR3 gives the full variable domain: DGGITQSPKYLFRKEGQNVTLSCEQNLNHDAMYWYRQDPGQGLRLIYYSQIVNDFQKGDIAEGYSVSREKKESFPLTVTSAQKNPTAFYLCASTVDRGNSPLHFGNGTRLTVT.

This clonotype was counted at least ten times. This chain links TRBV5-8 with TRBJ2-1; 12 bases map to TRBD2. Germline loops: CDR1 SGHTS, CDR2 YDEGEE. V shed 4 bases and J 5 bases; nucleotides not matched to a gene: 7. This CDR3 is 16 amino acids long. This chain's CDR3 is CASSPTTSGGHNEQFF. CDR3 coding DNA: TGTGCCAGCAGCCCCACGACTAGCGGGGGACACAATGAGCAGTTCTTC.

This chain uses TRBV7-9 with TRBJ2-1, with 7 bases lining up with TRBD2. The V gene's germline CDR1 is SEHNR and CDR2 FQNEAQ (reference sequence). The CDR3 extends over 16 amino acids. With V trimmed by 4 bases and J by 1 base, 7 bases remained unmatched. The CDR3: CASSSPRGESYNEQFF. The CDR3 bases are TGTGCCAGCAGCTCCCCCCGGGGGGAGTCCTACAATGAGCAGTTCTTC.

This clonotype was recorded at least ten times. The V call is TRBV7-9, the J call TRBJ1-1; 7 nucleotides agree with TRBD1. Per germline, CDR1 SEHNR and CDR2 FQNEAQ (reference sequence). The CDR3 extends over 17 amino acids. V lost 6 bases and J lost 6; bases outside the gene matches: 19. CDR3 region: CASRYPGQRTLGAEAFF. The CDR3, as DNA: TGTGCCAGCAGATATCCGGGACAGAGGACCCTGGGGGCTGAAGCTTTCTTT.

In this sample, this clonotype turned up many times. The chain uses TRBV30 and TRBJ2-1; D remains unclear. There are 11 residues in the CDR3. Germline loops: CDR1 GTSNPN, CDR2 SVGIG (reference sequence). The V gene lost 2 bases and the J gene lost 8 bases, with 7 bases spanning the gap. CDR3 coding DNA: TGTGCCTGGAGTTTTCTCTATGAGCAGTTCTTC. It translates to CAWSFLYEQFF. Drawing the rest from reference TRBV30 and TRBJ2-1, the complete variable domain is SQTIHQWPATLVQPVGSPLSLECTVEGTSNPNLYWYRQAAGRGLQLLFYSVGIGQISSEVPQNLSASRPQDRQFILSSKKLLLSDSGFYLCAWSFLYEQFFGPGTRLTVL.

This clonotype was detected only a few times. The chain recombines TRBV25-1 with TRBJ1-5; no clear D. Germline-derived CDR1 and CDR2 are MGHDK and SYGVNS. V was cut by 4 bases and J by 2 bases, with 6 bases left in between. The CDR3 covers 13 residues. The CDR3 coding sequence is TGTGCCAGCAGTGGGGAGGGCAATCAGCCCCAGCATTTT. As protein: CASSGEGNQPQHF.